This TCR beta chain was observed in a study of cytomegalovirus exposure and HLA in healthy donors. General observations from the study: In vitro checks showed that a few CMV-associated chains really do target CMV antigens. A few V segments could not be told apart, such as TRBV6-2 and TRBV6-3, and were left out. Sequencing likely generated an artifact that appeared as a cluster of highly shared sequence variants. In an earlier analysis, about 87% or about 30%: the productive usage of most TCR beta V segments.

Comment on this clone: Its target is unknown.

Primers for the PCR totalled 60 Vbeta and 13 Jbeta. The method was immunoSEQ multiplex PCR; TCRdb's version includes in-frame clones alone and lacks a portion of them. In the table there are about 210,000 clones, about three quarters of which are singletons. Trimming removed 1 base from V and 3 bases from J, with 10 bases in between. Per germline, CDR1 MGHRA and CDR2 YSYEKL. This CDR3 is 14 amino acids long. The V call is TRBV4-1, the J call TRBJ2-7; a possible D gene is TRBD2 (6 bases). Sequencing was carried out using PBMCs. This clonotype was obtained from a male donor in good health and CMV-seronegative. The CDR3 coding sequence is TGCGCCAGCAGCCAAGGGGGAGGAATCTACGAGCAGTACTTC. This gives the protein CASSQGGGIYEQYF.